This T cell receptor (beta chain) came from a study of OX40 agonist ivuxolimab in advanced cancers. Study results and limitations: Circulating CD4+ and CD8+ T cells showed clonal expansion by week 6 at 0.1 to 3.0 mg/kg.

The table came from immunoSEQ multiplex PCR; TCRdb's copy has only in-frame clones and leaves some out. This sample yields 65,000 to 95,000 clones, of which 70% to 85% are seen a single time; more than 0.5% belongs to the top ten. This CDR3 comprises 13 residues. Per germline, CDR1 LNHDA and CDR2 SQIVND (reference sequence). The germline V and J ends were trimmed by 3 bases and 5 bases, with 7 bases remaining between them. This clone was seen only once. Antigen: not known. Blood was sampled at baseline, cycle 4 day 1, and cycle 7 day 1. This rearrangement joins TRBV19 to TRBJ2-2; D may be TRBD2 (5 bases). The sample here was CD4+ or CD8+ T cells sorted from blood, taken in a trial of the OX40 agonist ivuxolimab. The TCR was taken from an adult with an advanced solid tumor such as melanoma, head and neck, liver or kidney cancer. CDR3 sequence (DNA): TGTGCCAGTAGTATGGAGGCAACCGGGGAGCTGTTTTTT. Translating it yields CASSMEATGELFF.